The rows below give T cell receptor beta chains drawn from one sample of a study of CD8 T cells in ankylosing spondylitis. A single record per CDR3 protein comes from TCRdb applying MiXCR to the 5' RACE reads. The sample shows hundreds of thousands of distinct CDR3 sequences, around 21% of them seen only once. Sequencing was carried out using blood, either unsorted or a sorted T cell fraction (not recorded which). The receptor source for this set is a female donor with ankylosing spondylitis or in good health (not recorded which). CDR3s include the opening cysteine and the closing phenylalanine or tryptophan. D genes are given only for firm matches. The size field is filled for only some rows; it gives once, few, many or a size class.

V	size	J	D	CDR3
TRBV5-1	few	TRBJ2-6	-	CASSLASHSGANVLTF
TRBV7-2	-	TRBJ1-4	-	CASSQGLATNEKLFF
TRBV7-8	-	TRBJ2-2	-	CASSLGEPYTGELFF
TRBV13	-	TRBJ2-1	TRBD2	CASSPTSGRADGNEQFF
TRBV9	-	TRBJ1-2	-	CASSLEGGRYGYTF
TRBV14	-	TRBJ2-6	-	CASTSRQATSSGANVLTF
TRBV15	few	TRBJ2-2	-	CATSRWNTGELFF
TRBV11-2	-	TRBJ2-2	-	CASTLDRYDTKGTGELFF
TRBV5-1	few	TRBJ2-7	TRBD2	CASSSGLASYEQYF
TRBV12-3/TRBV12-4	-	TRBJ1-1	-	CASSLDGEAAMEAFF
TRBV9	few	TRBJ2-1	-	CASSVGAGVGEQFF
TRBV14	-	TRBJ2-1	TRBD1	CASSQGQGADEQFF
TRBV20-1	few	TRBJ2-7	-	CSARDQGLTYEQYF
TRBV6-1	few	TRBJ2-7	TRBD2	CASSGLAGGPGEQYF
TRBV24-1	-	TRBJ2-2	TRBD2	CATSLTGGRTGELFF
TRBV7-2	-	TRBJ1-1	-	CASSLVMGAEGTEAFF
TRBV29-1	many	TRBJ2-5	-	CSVELGETQYF
TRBV6-2/TRBV6-3	-	TRBJ1-2	-	CASSYGFSGDGYTF
TRBV24-1	-	TRBJ1-1	-	CATGWTANTEAFF
TRBV6-1	-	TRBJ2-1	-	CASSQPIGQGPNNEQFF
TRBV29-1	-	TRBJ2-7	-	CSVDSVGAPFTYEQYF
TRBV6-1	many	TRBJ2-7	TRBD2	CASSTSGTRGYEQYF
TRBV6-1	few	TRBJ2-7	TRBD2	CASRGGLAGLGEQYF
TRBV30	-	TRBJ1-5	-	CAWSRGGRDQPQHF
TRBV29-1	-	TRBJ2-1	TRBD1	CSVEKGDPGQVFNEQFF
TRBV4-3	few	TRBJ1-5	-	CASSASHSNQPQHF
TRBV6-5	-	TRBJ1-2	TRBD1	CASTETGRGYTF
TRBV20-1	few	TRBJ2-1	TRBD2	CSARRPGLAGPLVEEQFF
TRBV4-2	-	TRBJ1-2	-	CASSQDSNYGYTF